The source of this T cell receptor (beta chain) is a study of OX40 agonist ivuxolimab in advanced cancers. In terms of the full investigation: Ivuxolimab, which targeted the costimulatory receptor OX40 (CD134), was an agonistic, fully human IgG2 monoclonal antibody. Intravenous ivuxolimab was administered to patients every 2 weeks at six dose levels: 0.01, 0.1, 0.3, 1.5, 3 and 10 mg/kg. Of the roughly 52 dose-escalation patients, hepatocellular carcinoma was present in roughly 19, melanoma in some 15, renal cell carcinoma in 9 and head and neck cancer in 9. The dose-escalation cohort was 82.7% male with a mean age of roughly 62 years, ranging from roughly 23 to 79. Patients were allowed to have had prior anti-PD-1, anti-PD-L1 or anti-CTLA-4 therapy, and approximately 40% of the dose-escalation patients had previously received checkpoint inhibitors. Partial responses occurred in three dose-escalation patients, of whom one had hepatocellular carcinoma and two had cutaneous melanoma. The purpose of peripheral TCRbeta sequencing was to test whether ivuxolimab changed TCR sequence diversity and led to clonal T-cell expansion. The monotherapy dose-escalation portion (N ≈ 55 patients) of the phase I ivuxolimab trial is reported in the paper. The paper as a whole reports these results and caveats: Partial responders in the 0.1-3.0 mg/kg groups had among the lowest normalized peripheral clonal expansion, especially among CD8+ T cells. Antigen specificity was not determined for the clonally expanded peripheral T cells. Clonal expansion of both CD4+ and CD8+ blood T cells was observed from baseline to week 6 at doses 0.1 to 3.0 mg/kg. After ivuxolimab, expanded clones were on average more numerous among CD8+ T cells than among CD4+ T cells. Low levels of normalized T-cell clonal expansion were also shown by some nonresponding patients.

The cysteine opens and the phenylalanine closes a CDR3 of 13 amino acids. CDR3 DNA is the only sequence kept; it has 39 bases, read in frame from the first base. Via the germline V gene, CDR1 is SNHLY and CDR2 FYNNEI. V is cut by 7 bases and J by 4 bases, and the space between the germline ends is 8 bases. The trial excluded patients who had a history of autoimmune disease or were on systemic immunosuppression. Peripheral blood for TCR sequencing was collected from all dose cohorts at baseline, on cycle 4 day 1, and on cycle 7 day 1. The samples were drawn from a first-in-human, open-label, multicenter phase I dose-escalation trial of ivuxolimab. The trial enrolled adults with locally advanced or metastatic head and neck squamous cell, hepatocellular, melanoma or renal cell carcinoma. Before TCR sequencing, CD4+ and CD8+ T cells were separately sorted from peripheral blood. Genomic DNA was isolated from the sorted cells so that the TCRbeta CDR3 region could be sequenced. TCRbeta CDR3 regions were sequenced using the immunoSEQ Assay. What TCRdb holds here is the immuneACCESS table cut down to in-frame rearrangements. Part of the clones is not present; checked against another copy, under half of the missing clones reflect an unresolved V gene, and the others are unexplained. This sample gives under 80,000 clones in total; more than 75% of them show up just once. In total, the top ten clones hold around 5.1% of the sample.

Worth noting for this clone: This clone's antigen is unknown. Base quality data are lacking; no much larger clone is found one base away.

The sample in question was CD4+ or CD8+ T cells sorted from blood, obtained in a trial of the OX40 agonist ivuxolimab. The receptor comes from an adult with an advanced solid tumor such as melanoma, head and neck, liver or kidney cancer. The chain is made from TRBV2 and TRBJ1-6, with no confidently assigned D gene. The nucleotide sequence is TGTGCCAGCAAGCCCCAATATAATTCACCCCTCCACTTT. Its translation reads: CASKPQYNSPLHF.